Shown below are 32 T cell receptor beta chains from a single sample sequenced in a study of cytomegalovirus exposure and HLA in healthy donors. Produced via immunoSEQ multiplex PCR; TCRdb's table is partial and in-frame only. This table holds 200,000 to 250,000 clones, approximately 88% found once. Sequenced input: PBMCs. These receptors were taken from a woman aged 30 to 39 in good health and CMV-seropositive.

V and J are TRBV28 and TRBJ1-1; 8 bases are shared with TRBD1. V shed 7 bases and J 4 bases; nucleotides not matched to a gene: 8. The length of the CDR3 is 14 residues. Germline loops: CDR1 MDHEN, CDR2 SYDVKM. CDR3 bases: TGTGCCAGCACCCAGGACAGGGTGGGCACTGAAGCTTTCTTT. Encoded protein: CASTQDRVGTEAFF.

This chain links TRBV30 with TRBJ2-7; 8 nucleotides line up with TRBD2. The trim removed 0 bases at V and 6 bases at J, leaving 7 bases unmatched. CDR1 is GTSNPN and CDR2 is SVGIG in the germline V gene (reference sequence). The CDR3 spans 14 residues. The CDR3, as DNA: TGTGCCTGGAGTGTCAGCGGGAGAGGTCCCGAGCAGTACTTC. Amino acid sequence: CAWSVSGRGPEQYF.

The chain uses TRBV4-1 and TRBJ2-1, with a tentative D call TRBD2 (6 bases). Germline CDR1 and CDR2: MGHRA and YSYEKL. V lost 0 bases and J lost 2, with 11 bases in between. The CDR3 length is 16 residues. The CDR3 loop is CASSQDPGVPYNEQFF. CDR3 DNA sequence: TGCGCCAGCAGCCAAGATCCGGGAGTACCCTACAATGAGCAGTTCTTC.

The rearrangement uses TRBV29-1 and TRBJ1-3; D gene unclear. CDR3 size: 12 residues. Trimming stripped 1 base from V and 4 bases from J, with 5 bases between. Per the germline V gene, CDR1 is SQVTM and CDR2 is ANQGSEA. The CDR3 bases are TGCAGCGTTGAAGTACGGGGAAACACCATATATTTT. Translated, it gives CSVEVRGNTIYF.

CDR3 DNA sequence: TGTGCCAGCAGTTATACTTGGGAATCCACTGAAGCTTTCTTT. The encoded protein is CASSYTWESTEAFF. The chain couples TRBV6-5 to TRBJ1-1; D is ambiguous. The CDR3 runs to 14 residues. V was clipped by 3 bases and J by 4 bases, with 12 bases between them. Germline CDR1 reads MNHEY; CDR2 reads SVGAGI.

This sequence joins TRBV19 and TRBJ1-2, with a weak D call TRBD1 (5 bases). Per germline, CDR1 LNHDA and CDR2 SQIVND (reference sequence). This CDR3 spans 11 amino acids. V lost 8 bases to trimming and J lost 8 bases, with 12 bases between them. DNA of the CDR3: TGTGCCAGTCACGGGGGGAACGGCTACACCTTC. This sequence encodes CASHGGNGYTF. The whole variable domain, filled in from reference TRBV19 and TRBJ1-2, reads DGGITQSPKYLFRKEGQNVTLSCEQNLNHDAMYWYRQDPGQGLRLIYYSQIVNDFQKGDIAEGYSVSREKKESFPLTVTSAQKNPTAFYLCASHGGNGYTFGSGTRLTVV.

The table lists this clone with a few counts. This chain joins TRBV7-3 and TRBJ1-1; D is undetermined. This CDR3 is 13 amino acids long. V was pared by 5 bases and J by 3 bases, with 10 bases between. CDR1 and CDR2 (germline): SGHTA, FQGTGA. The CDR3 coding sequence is TGTGCCAGCAGCCTGCAAGTGGACACTGAAGCTTTCTTT. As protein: CASSLQVDTEAFF.

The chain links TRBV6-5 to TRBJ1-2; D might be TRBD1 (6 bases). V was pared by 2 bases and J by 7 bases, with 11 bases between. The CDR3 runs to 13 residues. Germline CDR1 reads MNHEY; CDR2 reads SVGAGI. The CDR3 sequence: CASSYPGGAGYTF. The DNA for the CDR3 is TGTGCCAGCAGTTACCCGGGGGGGGCTGGCTACACCTTC.

The CDR3 here is CASSYSATNNQPQHF. In DNA form, the CDR3 reads TGTGCCAGCAGTTACTCTGCAACGAACAATCAGCCCCAGCATTTT. The chain uses TRBV6-5 and TRBJ1-5; D not resolved. Germline loops: CDR1 MNHEY, CDR2 SVGAGI. V was cut by 0 bases and J by 3 bases, with 9 bases left in between. This CDR3 has 15 amino acids.

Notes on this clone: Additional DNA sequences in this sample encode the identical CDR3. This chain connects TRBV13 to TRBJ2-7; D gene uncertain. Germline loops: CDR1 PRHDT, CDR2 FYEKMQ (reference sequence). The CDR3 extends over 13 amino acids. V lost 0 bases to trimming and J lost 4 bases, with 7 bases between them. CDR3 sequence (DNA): TGTGCCAGCAGCTTAGGCTATAGTTACGAGCAGTACTTC. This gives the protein CASSLGYSYEQYF.

The CDR3 DNA follows: TGCAGCGTGTGGGGACAGGGGACCGGGGAGCTGTTTTTT. The encoded protein is CSVWGQGTGELFF. The chain recombines TRBV29-1 with TRBJ2-2, with 10 bases aligning to TRBD1. The V gene's germline CDR1 is SQVTM and CDR2 ANQGSEA. With 6 bases clipped from V and 5 bases from J, the junction kept 3 bases outside the gene matches. CDR3 length equals 13 residues.

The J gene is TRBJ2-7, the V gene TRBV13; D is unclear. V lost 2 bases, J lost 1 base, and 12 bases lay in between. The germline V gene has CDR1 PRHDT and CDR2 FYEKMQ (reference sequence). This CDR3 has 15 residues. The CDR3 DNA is TGTGCCAGCAGCTTACAGGACGCCGGATCCTACGAGCAGTACTTC. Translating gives CASSLQDAGSYEQYF.

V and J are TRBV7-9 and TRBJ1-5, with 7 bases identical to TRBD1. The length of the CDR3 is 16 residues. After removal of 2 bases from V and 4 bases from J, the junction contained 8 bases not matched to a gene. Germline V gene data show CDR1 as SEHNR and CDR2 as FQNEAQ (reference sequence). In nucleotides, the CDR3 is TGTGCCAGCAGCTTAATTGGGACAGAACCAAATCAGCCCCAGCATTTT. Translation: CASSLIGTEPNQPQHF.

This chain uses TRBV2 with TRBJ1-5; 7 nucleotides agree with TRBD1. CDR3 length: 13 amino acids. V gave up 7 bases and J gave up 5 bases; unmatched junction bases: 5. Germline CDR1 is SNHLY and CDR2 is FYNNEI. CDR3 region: CASNGQADQPQHF. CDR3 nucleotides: TGTGCCAGCAATGGACAGGCGGATCAGCCCCAGCATTTT.

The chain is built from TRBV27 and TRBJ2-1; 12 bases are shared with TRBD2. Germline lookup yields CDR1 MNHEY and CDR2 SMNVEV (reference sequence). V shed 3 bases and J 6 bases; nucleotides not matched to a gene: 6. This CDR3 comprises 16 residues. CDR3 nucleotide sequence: TGTGCCAGCAGTTTTGCACTAGCGGGAGGACTCAATGAGCAGTTCTTC. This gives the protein CASSFALAGGLNEQFF.

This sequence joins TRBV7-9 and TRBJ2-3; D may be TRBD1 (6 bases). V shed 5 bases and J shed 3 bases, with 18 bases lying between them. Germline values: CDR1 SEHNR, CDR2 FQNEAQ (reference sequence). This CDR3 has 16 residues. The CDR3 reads CASSPRGTMVTDTQYF. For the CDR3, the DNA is TGTGCCAGCAGCCCAAGGGGGACGATGGTGACAGATACGCAGTATTTT.

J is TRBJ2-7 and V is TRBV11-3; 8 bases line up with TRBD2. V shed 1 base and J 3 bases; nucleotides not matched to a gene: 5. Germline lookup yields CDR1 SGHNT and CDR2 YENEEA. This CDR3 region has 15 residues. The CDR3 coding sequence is TGTGCCAGCAGCTTAGCAAGCGGGAGTGTCTACGAGCAGTACTTC. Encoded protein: CASSLASGSVYEQYF.

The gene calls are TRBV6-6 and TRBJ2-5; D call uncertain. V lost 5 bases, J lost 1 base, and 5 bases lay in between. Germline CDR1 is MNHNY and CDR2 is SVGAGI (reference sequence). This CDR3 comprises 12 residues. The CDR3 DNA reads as TGTGCCAGCAGTCTGGCCCAAGAGACCCAGTACTTC. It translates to CASSLAQETQYF.

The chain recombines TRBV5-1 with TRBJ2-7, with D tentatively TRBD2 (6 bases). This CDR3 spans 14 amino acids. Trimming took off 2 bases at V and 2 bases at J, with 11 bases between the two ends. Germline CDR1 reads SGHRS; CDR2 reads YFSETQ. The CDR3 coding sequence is TGCGCCAGCAGCTTTCTAGCGCAAACCTACGAGCAGTACTTC. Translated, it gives CASSFLAQTYEQYF.

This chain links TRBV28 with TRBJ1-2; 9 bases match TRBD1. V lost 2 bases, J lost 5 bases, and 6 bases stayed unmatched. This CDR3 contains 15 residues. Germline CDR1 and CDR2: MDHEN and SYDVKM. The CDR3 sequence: CASSLGQGLTYGYTF. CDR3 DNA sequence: TGTGCCAGCAGTTTAGGACAGGGGCTAACTTATGGCTACACCTTC.

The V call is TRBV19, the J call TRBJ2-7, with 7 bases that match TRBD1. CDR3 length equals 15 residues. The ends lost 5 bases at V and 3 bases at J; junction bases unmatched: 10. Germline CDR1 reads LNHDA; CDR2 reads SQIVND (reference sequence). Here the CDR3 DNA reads TGTGCCAGTAGTGCACCGGGACAGAGCTTCTACGAGCAGTACTTC. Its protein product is CASSAPGQSFYEQYF. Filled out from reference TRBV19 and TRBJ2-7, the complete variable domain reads DGGITQSPKYLFRKEGQNVTLSCEQNLNHDAMYWYRQDPGQGLRLIYYSQIVNDFQKGDIAEGYSVSREKKESFPLTVTSAQKNPTAFYLCASSAPGQSFYEQYFGPGTRLTVT.

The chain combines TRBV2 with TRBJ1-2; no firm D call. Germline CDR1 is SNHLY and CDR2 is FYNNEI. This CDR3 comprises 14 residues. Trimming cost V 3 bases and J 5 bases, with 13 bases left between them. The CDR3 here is CASSEAGETYGYTF. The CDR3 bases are TGTGCCAGCAGTGAGGCCGGGGAGACGTATGGCTACACCTTC.

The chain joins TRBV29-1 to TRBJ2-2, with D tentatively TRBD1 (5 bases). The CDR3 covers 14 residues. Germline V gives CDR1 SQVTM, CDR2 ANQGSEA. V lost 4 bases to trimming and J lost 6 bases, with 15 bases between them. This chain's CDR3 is CSVVKPGKPGELFF. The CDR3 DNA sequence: TGCAGCGTTGTAAAACCAGGGAAGCCCGGGGAGCTGTTTTTT.

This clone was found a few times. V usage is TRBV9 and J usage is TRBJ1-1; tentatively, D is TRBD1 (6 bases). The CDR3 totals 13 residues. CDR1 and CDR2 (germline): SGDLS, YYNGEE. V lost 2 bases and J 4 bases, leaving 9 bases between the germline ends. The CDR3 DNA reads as TGTGCCAGCAGCGTCCAGGGGAGCACTGAAGCTTTCTTT. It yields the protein CASSVQGSTEAFF.

The CDR3 here is CASSLRHLSNQPQHF. CDR3 DNA sequence: TGTGCCAGCAGTCTAAGGCACCTTAGCAATCAGCCCCAGCATTTT. This sequence joins TRBV27 and TRBJ1-5; no reliable D call. V shed 5 bases and J shed 0 bases, with 11 bases lying between them. The CDR3 loop spans 15 amino acids. Per germline, CDR1 MNHEY and CDR2 SMNVEV (reference sequence).

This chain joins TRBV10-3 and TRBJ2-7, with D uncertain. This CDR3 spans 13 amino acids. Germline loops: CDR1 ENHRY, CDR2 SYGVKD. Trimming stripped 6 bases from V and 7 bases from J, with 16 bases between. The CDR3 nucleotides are TGTGCCATCAGGGACCGCGAAGGATGGGAGCAGTACTTC. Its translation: CAIRDREGWEQYF.

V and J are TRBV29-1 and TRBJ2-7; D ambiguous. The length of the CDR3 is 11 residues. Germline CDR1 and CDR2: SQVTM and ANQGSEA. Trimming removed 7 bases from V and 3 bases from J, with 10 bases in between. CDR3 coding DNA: TGCAGCGCTGACGCGAACTACGAGCAGTACTTC. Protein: CSADANYEQYF.

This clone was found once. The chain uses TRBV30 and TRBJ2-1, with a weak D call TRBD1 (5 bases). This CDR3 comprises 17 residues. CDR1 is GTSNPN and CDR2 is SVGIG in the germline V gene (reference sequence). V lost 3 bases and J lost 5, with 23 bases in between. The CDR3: CAWRFGASTDSNNEQFF. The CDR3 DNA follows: TGTGCCTGGAGATTTGGAGCTTCGACAGACAGTAACAATGAGCAGTTCTTC.

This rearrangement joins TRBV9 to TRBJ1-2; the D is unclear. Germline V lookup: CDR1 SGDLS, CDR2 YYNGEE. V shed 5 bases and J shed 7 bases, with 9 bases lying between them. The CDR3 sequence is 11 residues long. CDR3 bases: TGTGCCAGCAGAGACATATTTGGCTACACCTTC. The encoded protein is CASRDIFGYTF.

The CDR3: CASSLLAGRAFF. CDR3 DNA sequence: TGTGCCAGCAGTTTATTGGCAGGGAGAGCTTTCTTT. This chain joins TRBV27 and TRBJ1-1; D perhaps matches TRBD1 (5 bases). The germline gives CDR1 MNHEY, CDR2 SMNVEV (reference sequence). This CDR3 comprises 12 residues. The V end lost 1 base, the J end lost 10 bases, and 10 bases lay between the germline ends.

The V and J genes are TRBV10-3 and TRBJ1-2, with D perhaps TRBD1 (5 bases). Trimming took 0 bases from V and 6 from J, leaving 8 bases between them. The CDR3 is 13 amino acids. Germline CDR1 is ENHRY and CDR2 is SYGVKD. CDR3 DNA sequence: TGTGCCATCAGTGAGTCTATCAGGGATGGCTACACCTTC. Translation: CAISESIRDGYTF.

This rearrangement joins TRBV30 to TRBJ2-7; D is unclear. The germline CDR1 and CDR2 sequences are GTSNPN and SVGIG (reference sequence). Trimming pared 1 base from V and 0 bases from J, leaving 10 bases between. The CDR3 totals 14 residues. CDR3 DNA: TGTGCCTGGAGTGAAGGGCCGAACTCCTACGAGCAGTACTTC. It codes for CAWSEGPNSYEQYF. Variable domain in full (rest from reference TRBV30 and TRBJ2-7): SQTIHQWPATLVQPVGSPLSLECTVEGTSNPNLYWYRQAAGRGLQLLFYSVGIGQISSEVPQNLSASRPQDRQFILSSKKLLLSDSGFYLCAWSEGPNSYEQYFGPGTRLTVT.